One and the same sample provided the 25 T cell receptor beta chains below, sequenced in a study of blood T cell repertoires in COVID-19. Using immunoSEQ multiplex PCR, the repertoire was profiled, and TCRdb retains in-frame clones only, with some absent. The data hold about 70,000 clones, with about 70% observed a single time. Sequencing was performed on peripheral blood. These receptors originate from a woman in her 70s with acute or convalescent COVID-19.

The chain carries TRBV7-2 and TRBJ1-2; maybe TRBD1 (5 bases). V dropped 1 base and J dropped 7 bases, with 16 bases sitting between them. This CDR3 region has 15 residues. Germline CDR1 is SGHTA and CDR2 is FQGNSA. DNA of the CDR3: TGTGCCAGCAGCTTAGACCACAGGCCCCTTGGTGGCTACACCTTC. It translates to CASSLDHRPLGGYTF.

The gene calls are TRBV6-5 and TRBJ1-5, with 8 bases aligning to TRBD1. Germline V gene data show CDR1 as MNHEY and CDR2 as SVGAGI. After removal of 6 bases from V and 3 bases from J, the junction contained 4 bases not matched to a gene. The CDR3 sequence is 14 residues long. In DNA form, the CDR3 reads TGTGCCAGCAGGTCGGACAGGGTCAATCAGCCCCAGCATTTT. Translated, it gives CASRSDRVNQPQHF.

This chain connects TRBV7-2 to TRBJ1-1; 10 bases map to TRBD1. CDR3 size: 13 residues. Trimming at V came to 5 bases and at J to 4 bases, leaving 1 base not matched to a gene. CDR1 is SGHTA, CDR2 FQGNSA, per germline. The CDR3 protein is CASSGQGVTEAFF. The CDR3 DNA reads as TGTGCCAGCAGCGGACAGGGGGTCACTGAAGCTTTCTTT.

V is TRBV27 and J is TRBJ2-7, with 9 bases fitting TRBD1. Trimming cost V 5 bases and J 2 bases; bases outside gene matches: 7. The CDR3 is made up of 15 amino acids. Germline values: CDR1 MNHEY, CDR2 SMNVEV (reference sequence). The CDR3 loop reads CASSRAGQGTYEQYF. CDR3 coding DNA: TGTGCCAGCAGTCGAGCGGGACAGGGCACCTACGAGCAGTACTTC.

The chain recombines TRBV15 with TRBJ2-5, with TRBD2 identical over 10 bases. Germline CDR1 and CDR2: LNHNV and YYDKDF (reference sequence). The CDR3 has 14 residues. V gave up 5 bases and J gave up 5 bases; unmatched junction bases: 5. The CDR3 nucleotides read TGTGCCACCAGCCGGACTAGCGGAGGGGAGACCCAGTACTTC. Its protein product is CATSRTSGGETQYF.

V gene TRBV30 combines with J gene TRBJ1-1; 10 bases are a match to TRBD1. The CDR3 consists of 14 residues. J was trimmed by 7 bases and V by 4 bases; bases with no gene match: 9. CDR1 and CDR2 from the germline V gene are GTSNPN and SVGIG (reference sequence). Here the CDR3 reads CAWNSRDRGLEAFF. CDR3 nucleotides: TGTGCCTGGAACTCTCGGGACAGGGGACTTGAAGCTTTCTTT.

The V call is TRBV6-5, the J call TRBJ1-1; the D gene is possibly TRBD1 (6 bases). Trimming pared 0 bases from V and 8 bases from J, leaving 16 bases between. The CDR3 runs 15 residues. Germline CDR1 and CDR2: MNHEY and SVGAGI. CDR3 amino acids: CASSYSRSGDREAFF. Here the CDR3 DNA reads TGTGCCAGCAGTTACTCTCGTTCAGGTGACAGGGAAGCTTTCTTT.

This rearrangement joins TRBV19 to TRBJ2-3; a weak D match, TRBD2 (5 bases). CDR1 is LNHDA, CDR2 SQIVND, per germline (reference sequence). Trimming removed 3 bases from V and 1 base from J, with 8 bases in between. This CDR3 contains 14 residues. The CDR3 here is CASSMRVGTDTQYF. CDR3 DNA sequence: TGTGCCAGTAGTATGCGGGTAGGCACAGATACGCAGTATTTT. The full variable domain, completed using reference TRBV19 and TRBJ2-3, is DGGITQSPKYLFRKEGQNVTLSCEQNLNHDAMYWYRQDPGQGLRLIYYSQIVNDFQKGDIAEGYSVSREKKESFPLTVTSAQKNPTAFYLCASSMRVGTDTQYFGPGTRLTVL.

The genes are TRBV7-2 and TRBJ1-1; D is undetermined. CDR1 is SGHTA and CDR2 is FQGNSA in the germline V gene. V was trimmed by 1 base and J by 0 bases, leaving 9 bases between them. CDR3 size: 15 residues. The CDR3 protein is CASSLERGMNTEAFF. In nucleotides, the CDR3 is TGTGCCAGCAGCTTAGAACGCGGGATGAACACTGAAGCTTTCTTT. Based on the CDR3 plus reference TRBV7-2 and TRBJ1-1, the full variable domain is GAGVSQSPSNKVTEKGKDVELRCDPISGHTALYWYRQSLGQGLEFLIYFQGNSAPDKSGLPSDRFSAERTGGSVSTLTIQRTQQEDSAVYLCASSLERGMNTEAFFGQGTRLTVV.

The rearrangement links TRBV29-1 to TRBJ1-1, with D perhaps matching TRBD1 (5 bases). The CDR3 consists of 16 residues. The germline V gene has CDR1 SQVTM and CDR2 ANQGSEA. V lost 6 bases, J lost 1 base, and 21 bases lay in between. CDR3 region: CSVPGRGRRTNTEAFF. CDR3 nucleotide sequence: TGCAGCGTCCCAGGGAGGGGCCGAAGAACGAACACTGAAGCTTTCTTT.

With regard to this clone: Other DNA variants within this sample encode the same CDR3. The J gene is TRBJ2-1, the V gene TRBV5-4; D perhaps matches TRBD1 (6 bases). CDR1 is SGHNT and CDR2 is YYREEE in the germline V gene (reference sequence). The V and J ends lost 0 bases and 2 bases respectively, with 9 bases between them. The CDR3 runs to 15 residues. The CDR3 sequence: CASSLDRATYNEQFF. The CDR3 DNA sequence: TGTGCCAGCAGCTTGGACAGGGCTACCTACAATGAGCAGTTCTTC.

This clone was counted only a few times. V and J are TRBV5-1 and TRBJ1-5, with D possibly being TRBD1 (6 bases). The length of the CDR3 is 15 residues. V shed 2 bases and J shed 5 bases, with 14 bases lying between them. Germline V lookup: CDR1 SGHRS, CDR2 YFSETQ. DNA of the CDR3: TGCGCCAGCAGCTTTGGAACAGGGAAGGATCAGCCCCAGCATTTT. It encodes CASSFGTGKDQPQHF.

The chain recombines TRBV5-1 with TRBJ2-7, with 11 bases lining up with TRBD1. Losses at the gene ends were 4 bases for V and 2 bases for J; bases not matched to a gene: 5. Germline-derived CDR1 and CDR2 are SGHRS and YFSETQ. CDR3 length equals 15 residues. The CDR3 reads CASSGGQGATYEQYF. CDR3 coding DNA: TGCGCCAGCAGCGGTGGACAGGGGGCCACCTACGAGCAGTACTTC.

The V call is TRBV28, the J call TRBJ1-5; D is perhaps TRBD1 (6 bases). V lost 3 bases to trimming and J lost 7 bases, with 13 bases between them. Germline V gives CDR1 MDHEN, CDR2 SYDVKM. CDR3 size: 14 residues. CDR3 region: CASSFSGGQQPQHF. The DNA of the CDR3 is TGTGCCAGCAGTTTTTCGGGGGGCCAACAGCCCCAGCATTTT.

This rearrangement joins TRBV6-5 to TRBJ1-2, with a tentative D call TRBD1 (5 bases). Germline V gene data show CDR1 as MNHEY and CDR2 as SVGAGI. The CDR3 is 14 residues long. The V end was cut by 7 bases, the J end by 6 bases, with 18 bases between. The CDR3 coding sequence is TGTGCCAGCACCCGATCAAAAACAGGAGATGGCTACACCTTC. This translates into CASTRSKTGDGYTF.

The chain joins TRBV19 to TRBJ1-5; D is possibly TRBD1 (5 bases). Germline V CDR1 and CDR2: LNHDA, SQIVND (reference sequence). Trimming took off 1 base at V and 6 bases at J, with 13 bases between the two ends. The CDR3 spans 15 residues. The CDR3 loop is CASSIALQGSQPQHF. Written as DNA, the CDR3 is TGTGCCAGTAGTATAGCTCTCCAGGGTAGTCAGCCCCAGCATTTT.

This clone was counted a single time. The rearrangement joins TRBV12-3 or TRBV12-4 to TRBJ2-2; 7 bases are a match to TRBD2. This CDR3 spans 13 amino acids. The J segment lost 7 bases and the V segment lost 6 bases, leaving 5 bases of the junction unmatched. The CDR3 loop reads CASRLGGDGELFF. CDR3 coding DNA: TGTGCCAGCAGGCTGGGGGGGGACGGGGAGCTGTTTTTT.

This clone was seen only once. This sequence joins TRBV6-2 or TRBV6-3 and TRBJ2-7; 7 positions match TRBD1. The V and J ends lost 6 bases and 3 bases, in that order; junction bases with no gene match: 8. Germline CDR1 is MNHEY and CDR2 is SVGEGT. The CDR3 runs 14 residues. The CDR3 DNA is TGTGCCAGCAGCCGGTTCCAGGGGGTCTACGAGCAGTACTTC. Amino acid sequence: CASSRFQGVYEQYF.

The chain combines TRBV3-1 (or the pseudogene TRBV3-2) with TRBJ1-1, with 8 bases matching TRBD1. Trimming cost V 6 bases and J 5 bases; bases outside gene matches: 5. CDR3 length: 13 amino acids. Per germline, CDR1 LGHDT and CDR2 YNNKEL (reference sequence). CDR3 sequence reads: CASRRWTGTEAFF. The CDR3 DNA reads TGTGCCAGCAGACGTTGGACAGGGACTGAAGCTTTCTTT.

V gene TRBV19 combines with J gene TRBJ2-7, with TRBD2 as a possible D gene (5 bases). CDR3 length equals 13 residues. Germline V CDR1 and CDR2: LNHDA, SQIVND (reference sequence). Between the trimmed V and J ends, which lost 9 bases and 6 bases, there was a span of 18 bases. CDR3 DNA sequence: TGTGCCAGCAACTTCGATCTGGGGAGCGAGCAGTACTTC. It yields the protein CASNFDLGSEQYF.

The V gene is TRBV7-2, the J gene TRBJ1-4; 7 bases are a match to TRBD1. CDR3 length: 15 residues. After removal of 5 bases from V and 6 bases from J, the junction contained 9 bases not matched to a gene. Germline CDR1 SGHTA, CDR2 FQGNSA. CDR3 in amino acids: CASSPGGGGDEKLFF. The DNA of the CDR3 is TGTGCCAGCAGCCCCGGCGGAGGGGGCGATGAAAAACTGTTTTTT.

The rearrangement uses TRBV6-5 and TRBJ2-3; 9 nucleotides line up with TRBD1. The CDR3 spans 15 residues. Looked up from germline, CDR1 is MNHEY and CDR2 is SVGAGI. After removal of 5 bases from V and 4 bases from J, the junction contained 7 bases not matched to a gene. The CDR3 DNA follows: TGTGCCAGCAGTCCCGACAGGGGGTTGTCAGATACGCAGTATTTT. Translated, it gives CASSPDRGLSDTQYF.

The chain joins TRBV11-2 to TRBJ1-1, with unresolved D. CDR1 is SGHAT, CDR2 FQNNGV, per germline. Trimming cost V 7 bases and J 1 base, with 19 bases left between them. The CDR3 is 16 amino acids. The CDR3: CASTLRGASSNTEAFF. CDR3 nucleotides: TGTGCCAGCACCCTTAGAGGTGCTTCTTCGAACACTGAAGCTTTCTTT. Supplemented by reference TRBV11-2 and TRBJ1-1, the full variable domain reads EAGVAQSPRYKIIEKRQSVAFWCNPISGHATLYWYQQILGQGPKLLIQFQNNGVVDDSQLPKDRFSAERLKGVDSTLKIQPAKLEDSAVYLCASTLRGASSNTEAFFGQGTRLTVV.

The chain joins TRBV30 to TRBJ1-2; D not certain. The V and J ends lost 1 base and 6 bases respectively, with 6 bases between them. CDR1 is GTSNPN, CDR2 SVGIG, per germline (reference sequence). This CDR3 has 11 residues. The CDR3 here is CAWSAFHGYTF. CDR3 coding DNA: TGTGCCTGGAGTGCCTTCCATGGCTACACCTTC. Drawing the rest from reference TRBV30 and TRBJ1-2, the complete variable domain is SQTIHQWPATLVQPVGSPLSLECTVEGTSNPNLYWYRQAAGRGLQLLFYSVGIGQISSEVPQNLSASRPQDRQFILSSKKLLLSDSGFYLCAWSAFHGYTFGSGTRLTVV.

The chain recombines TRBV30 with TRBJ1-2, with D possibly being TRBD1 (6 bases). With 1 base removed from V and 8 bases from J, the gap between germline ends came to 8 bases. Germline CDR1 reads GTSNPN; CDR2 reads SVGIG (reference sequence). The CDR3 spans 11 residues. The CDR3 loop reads CAWSGTVGYTF. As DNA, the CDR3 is TGTGCCTGGAGTGGGACAGTCGGCTACACCTTC.